This TCR beta chain was documented in a study of cytomegalovirus exposure and HLA in healthy donors. This CDR3 is 15 amino acids long. Losses at the gene ends were 4 bases for V and 0 bases for J; bases not matched to a gene: 5. Germline lookup yields CDR1 SGHNT and CDR2 YYREEE (reference sequence). Overall study results and limits: Subsequent analysis showed first-cohort TCR clusters tending to co-occur in around 110 validation repertoires. In vitro work confirmed that a few CMV-associated chains recognize CMV antigens. There were some public TCRs occurring in many donors, but most TCR sequences were rare.

The donors were in the approximately 120-subject validation cohort; that cohort was separate from the roughly 700-subject first cohort. Profiling relied on immunoSEQ multiplex PCR, and the TCRdb table lists in-frame clones only, not all of them. This repertoire shows roughly 56,000 clones, roughly 92% found once; its top ten account for around 1.1%. To note about this clone: Its target is unknown.

Input material: PBMCs. The chain links TRBV5-4 to TRBJ2-3; 7 nucleotides agree with TRBD2. The receptor comes from a man younger than 35 in good health and CMV-seronegative. The CDR3 here is CASSVGRTSTDTQYF. The CDR3 DNA reads TGTGCCAGCAGCGTCGGGAGGACTAGCACAGATACGCAGTATTTT.